Sequencing of this TCR beta chain was carried out in a study of T-cell reconstitution after alpha-beta-depleted transplantation in children. The CDR3 length is 14 residues. V shed 2 bases and J shed 2 bases, with 8 bases lying between them. The germline gives CDR1 SGHVS, CDR2 FQNEAQ. Study outcomes and limitations: After one year, T-cell counts and TCRbeta diversity mostly came from new T cells.

This clonotype was counted ten times or more. Its antigen is not identified. Unique molecular identifiers were incorporated when the TCRbeta library was constructed. TCRdb called the PCR reads again in MiXCR, with one record for every CDR3 protein. The table has about 640,000 distinct CDR3 sequences, roughly 13% seen once. The chain recombines TRBV7-8 with TRBJ2-3; the D gene is possibly TRBD1 (5 bases). The starting material was PBMCs, mostly from graft donor cells, obtained 360 days after TCRalphabeta/CD19-depleted stem cell transplant. This sequence originates from a male patient between 5 and 17 years old who had a stem cell transplant for acute myeloid leukemia, so the T cells may come from the graft donor. The CDR3 DNA reads as TGTGCCAGCAGCTTACAGACAGACACAGATACGCAGTATTTT. Translated, it gives CASSLQTDTDTQYF.